These T cell receptor beta chains were read from a single sample in a study of T cells after yellow fever vaccination. TCRdb analysed the 5' RACE reads with MiXCR anew, one entry per CDR3 protein. This sample has 200,000 to 300,000 distinct CDR3 sequences; 6.9% occur once, and the top ten carry around 0.9%. The specimen was CD4+ T cells sorted from PBMCs, collected 15 days after the yellow fever booster vaccination. The source of these receptors is a man between 25 and 39 years old who received the YFV17D yellow fever vaccine. Both conserved end residues are part of each CDR3.

TRBV15	TRBJ2-5	CATSRDLAARGTQYF
TRBV2	TRBJ2-3	CASRYSGIGADTQYF
TRBV15	TRBJ2-5	CATSGMTSQETQYF
TRBV28	TRBJ2-7	CASSSGTLGYEQYF
TRBV6-1	TRBJ2-1	CASINWGRLYNEQFF
TRBV6-2/TRBV6-3	TRBJ2-7	CASSYSGAGAFSYEQYF
TRBV5-6	TRBJ2-3	CASSYWGATDTQYF
TRBV4-3	TRBJ1-2	CASSQERAYGYTF
TRBV29-1	TRBJ2-2	CSVRGGHSTGELFF
TRBV20-1	TRBJ2-3	CSAPPYANTDTQYF
TRBV12-3/TRBV12-4	TRBJ1-3	CASSLAHRLGNTIYF
TRBV27	TRBJ2-7	CASSSQGGGYSYEQYF
TRBV7-9	TRBJ1-1	CASSLLEGPPWIF
TRBV20-1	TRBJ2-7	CSAPGFHEQYF
TRBV29-1	TRBJ2-5	CSTVFGQETQYF
TRBV5-1	TRBJ2-1	CASSLQASMSYNEQFF
TRBV7-9	TRBJ2-5	CASSLVGGSETQYF
TRBV6-2/TRBV6-3	TRBJ2-1	CASSYGGEQFF
TRBV6-2/TRBV6-3	TRBJ2-7	CASRIGSGAYYEQYF
TRBV14	TRBJ2-1	CASSPSFRDNEQFF
TRBV15	TRBJ2-7	CATSRDGRTLKNEQYF
TRBV27	TRBJ2-3	CASSLDRSRSSGTDTQYF
TRBV6-5	TRBJ1-3	CASSRFQAGNTIYF
TRBV10-3	TRBJ2-7	CAISEGTSGAYEQYF
TRBV9	TRBJ2-7	CASSVEGYSYEQYF
TRBV12-3/TRBV12-4	TRBJ1-4	CASSFSGTGEKLFF
TRBV7-3	TRBJ2-1	CASSPDRTTYNEQFF
TRBV21-1	TRBJ2-7	CARGRRGLPYEQYF
TRBV3-1	TRBJ2-5	CASSQMGTEQETQYF
TRBV27	TRBJ1-5	CASSLSTGGNQPQHF
TRBV7-2	TRBJ2-5	CASSLARGREETQYF
TRBV20-1	TRBJ1-6	CSAAVSSYNSPLHF
TRBV6-5	TRBJ2-1	CATNGWRAGGNEQFF
TRBV10-3	TRBJ2-5	CAISEPKGQAGQETQYF
TRBV23-1	TRBJ2-1	CASSPPHPDNEQFF
TRBV5-4	TRBJ2-2	CASSPLADYTGELFF
TRBV5-5	TRBJ2-5	CASSGATGPQETQYF
TRBV14	TRBJ1-6	CASSRTGGPSPLHF
TRBV6-1	TRBJ2-1	CASRSRASSYNEQFF
TRBV5-1	TRBJ1-1	CASSLVGDWAFF
TRBV2	TRBJ2-1	CASSGAGGIYNEQFF
TRBV28	TRBJ2-7	CASSVPTKTNEQYF
TRBV13	TRBJ1-5	CASSLAGQLNQPQHF
TRBV5-1	TRBJ1-1	CASSLDVTSNTEAFF
TRBV25-1	TRBJ2-5	CASSPSRGAPQETQYF
TRBV12-3/TRBV12-4	TRBJ2-3	CASTAGIAGVSTDTQYF
TRBV18	TRBJ2-1	CASSPRGTLYNEQFF
TRBV18	TRBJ2-7	CASSPGLQGGEQYF
TRBV7-8	TRBJ2-2	CASSLAAAGELFF
TRBV7-2	TRBJ2-3	CASSLGGAGTTDTQYF
TRBV3-1	TRBJ2-6	CASSPGPRGANVLTF
TRBV4-3	TRBJ1-6	CASSQDVGRVRSPLHF
TRBV12-3/TRBV12-4	TRBJ2-3	CASASDLHTQYF
TRBV19	TRBJ2-4	CASKPRTGRIAKNIQYF
TRBV6-1	TRBJ2-5	CASSEWGASRGETQYF
TRBV28	TRBJ2-2	CASIHANTGELFF